This TCR beta chain came from a study of HIV-infected patients and healthy controls. Whole-study results and caveats: HIV-infected patients shared fewer CDR3 sequences between individuals than healthy controls.

This clonotype was seen repeatedly, ten times or more. Its target is unknown. In germline, CDR1 is PRHDT, CDR2 FYEKMQ (reference sequence). V lost 4 bases to trimming and J lost 3 bases, with 11 bases between them. The CDR3 has 14 residues. All unsorted peripheral T cells were captured because whole blood was used without fractionation. cDNA was made from approximately 0.55 ug RNA using alpha and beta constant primers. Separate chain-specific third strand synthesis with multiplexing indices produced the alpha and beta libraries. TCRdb called the 5' RACE reads again in MiXCR, with one record for every CDR3 protein. This table has around 26,000 distinct CDR3 sequences, 8.5% to 9% appearing once.

The chain is built from TRBV13 and TRBJ2-3; no firm D call. This TCR came from an adult in good health. Sequenced input: blood. CDR3 residues: CASSWSLGTDTQYF. CDR3 DNA sequence: TGTGCCAGCAGCTGGTCCTTGGGGACAGATACGCAGTATTTT.